This passage covers 22 T cell receptor beta chains from one sample sequenced in a study of T cell clonality in common variable immunodeficiency. Generated by immunoSEQ multiplex PCR, the TCRdb table keeps only in-frame clones and is missing some. The sample contains about 52,000 clones, none occurring once; about 1.7% lies in the top ten. What was sequenced was peripheral blood mononuclear cells. These receptors were obtained from a person aged 18 to 70 in good health.

This clone was counted at least ten times. Coverage ceases 3 residues before the CDR3 finishes, and the germline J gene fills in the end. V usage is TRBV19 and J usage is TRBJ2-2, with a tentative D call TRBD2 (6 bases). Germline CDR1 is LNHDA and CDR2 is SQIVND (reference sequence). CDR3 length: 16 residues. Between the trimmed V and J ends, which lost 1 base and 4 bases, there was a span of 13 bases. CDR3 loop: CASSIVGSGTTGELFF. Partial CDR3 DNA: TGTGCCAGTAGTATAGTCGGTAGCGGAACCACCGGGGAG. Full variable domain (missing parts from reference TRBV19 and TRBJ2-2): DGGITQSPKYLFRKEGQNVTLSCEQNLNHDAMYWYRQDPGQGLRLIYYSQIVNDFQKGDIAEGYSVSREKKESFPLTVTSAQKNPTAFYLCASSIVGSGTTGELFFGEGSRLTVL.

This clone was seen ten or more times. The read terminates 3 residues ahead of where the CDR3 ends, so the germline J gene completes it. The chain uses TRBV19 and TRBJ2-5, with 10 bases fitting TRBD1. This CDR3 comprises 15 residues. J gave up 5 bases and V 5 bases, and 8 bases lay outside the gene matches. Germline-derived CDR1 and CDR2 are LNHDA and SQIVND (reference sequence). CDR3 DNA (partial): TGTGCCAGTAGTTCTACCGGGACAGGGGAGGAGACC. Translation: CASSSTGTGEET. The CDR3, in full, reads CASSSTGTGEETQYF.

This clone was observed at least ten times. The sequence runs out 3 residues before the end of the CDR3; the remainder is reconstructed from the germline J gene. The genes are TRBV5-1 and TRBJ1-1; maybe TRBD1 (5 bases). V dropped 2 bases and J dropped 0 bases, with 17 bases sitting between them. The CDR3 runs to 17 residues. CDR1 is SGHRS and CDR2 is YFSETQ in the germline V gene. The sequenced CDR3 bases are TGCGCCAGCAGCTTCCAGGGTTCCGGAATTTTGAACACTGAA. Encoded protein: CASSFQGSGILNTE. The full CDR3 reads CASSFQGSGILNTEAFF.

Comment on this clone: The CDR3 goes on 3 residues after the read ends, and that part is filled in from the germline J gene. V usage is TRBV7-2 and J usage is TRBJ2-5; a possible D gene is TRBD2 (7 bases). CDR1 and CDR2 (germline): SGHTA, FQGNSA. V was trimmed by 6 bases and J by 4 bases, leaving 12 bases between them. The CDR3 totals 13 residues. The CDR3 sequence is CASRGGAGETQYF. The sequenced CDR3 bases are TGTGCCAGCAGGGGGGGGGCAGGAGAGACC.

The table lists this clone with many counts. The read gets to within 3 residues of the CDR3 end, and the germline J gene fills in the rest. The J gene is TRBJ2-2, the V gene TRBV11-3; D is undetermined. V was trimmed by 2 bases and J by 1 base, leaving 5 bases between them. This CDR3 spans 14 amino acids. Germline-derived CDR1 and CDR2 are SGHNT and YENEEA. The sequenced part of the CDR3 DNA is TGTGCCAGCAGCTTACGAGGGAACACCGGGGAG. Residues: CASSLRGNTGE. The full CDR3 reads CASSLRGNTGELFF. The whole variable domain, filled in from reference TRBV11-3 and TRBJ2-2, reads EAGVVQSPRYKIIEKKQPVAFWCNPISGHNTLYWYLQNLGQGPELLIRYENEEAVDDSQLPKDRFSAERLKGVDSTLKIQPAELGDSAVYLCASSLRGNTGELFFGEGSRLTVL.

This clone was seen repeatedly, ten times or more. Read coverage stops 3 residues before the CDR3 terminus; the germline J gene supplies the remainder. This CDR3 is also generated by other DNA sequences in the sample. The V gene is TRBV7-3, the J gene TRBJ2-7; D might be TRBD2 (6 bases). The CDR3 is 14 amino acids. The germline gives CDR1 SGHTA, CDR2 FQGTGA. With 0 bases removed from V and 6 bases from J, the gap between germline ends came to 12 bases. CDR3 loop: CASSLTPGDPEQYF. The sequenced CDR3 bases are TGTGCCAGCAGCTTAACGCCGGGGGACCCCGAG.

This clone was detected only a few times. The read ends 3 residues before the CDR3 terminus; that terminus is restored from the germline J gene. The rearrangement joins TRBV11-2 to TRBJ2-1, with TRBD2 matching 9 bases. The CDR3 contains 15 residues. After removal of 5 bases from V and 4 bases from J, the junction contained 6 bases not matched to a gene. The V gene's germline CDR1 is SGHAT and CDR2 FQNNGV. Partial CDR3 DNA: TGTGCCAGCAGCCCTCTAGCGGGATTATACAATGAG. It yields the protein CASSPLAGLYNE. The full CDR3 is CASSPLAGLYNEQFF.

This clone was seen at least ten times. The read is 3 residues too short to cover the CDR3 end, so that end is filled in from the germline J gene. This chain uses TRBV9 with TRBJ2-5; 8 bases fit TRBD2. The CDR3 runs 13 residues. Germline-derived CDR1 and CDR2 are SGDLS and YYNGEE. The J segment lost 5 bases and the V segment lost 5 bases, leaving 5 bases of the junction unmatched. The CDR3 loop reads CASRGASGETQYF. The DNA read from the CDR3 is TGTGCCAGCAGGGGCGCTAGCGGGGAGACC.

There are many counts of this clone. The sequenced fragment ends 3 residues before the CDR3 boundary, so the rest is inferred from the germline J gene. The V call is TRBV6-1, the J call TRBJ2-1, with TRBD2 identical over 13 bases. The CDR3 has 18 residues. The germline CDR1 and CDR2 sequences are MNHNS and SASEGT. The junction had 10 bases not matched to a gene; V was cut back by 1 base and J by 7 bases. The part of the CDR3 DNA that was read is TGTGCCAGCAGTGAAGGGTTTTGGACTAGCGGGAGCAAAAATGAG. As protein: CASSEGFWTSGSKNE. The CDR3 in its entirety is CASSEGFWTSGSKNEQFF.

This clone has ten or more counts. The read comes to an end 3 residues before the CDR3 does, leaving the germline J gene to fill in the end. This chain joins TRBV5-1 and TRBJ1-2, with D perhaps matching TRBD1 (5 bases). The V gene's germline CDR1 is SGHRS and CDR2 YFSETQ. Trimming took off 0 bases at V and 1 base at J, with 7 bases between the two ends. The CDR3 totals 14 residues. The CDR3 region is CASSLGQINYGYTF. The CDR3 bases that were read are TGCGCCAGCAGCTTGGGACAGATTAACTATGGC. Variable domain in full (rest from reference TRBV5-1 and TRBJ1-2): KAGVTQTPRYLIKTRGQQVTLSCSPISGHRSVSWYQQTPGQGLQFLFEYFSETQRNKGNFPGRFSGRQFSNSRSEMNVSTLELGDSALYLCASSLGQINYGYTFGSGTRLTVV.

This clone was seen ten or more times. The read comes to an end 3 residues before the CDR3 does, leaving the germline J gene to fill in the end. This chain joins TRBV28 and TRBJ2-1, with D possibly matching TRBD1 (6 bases). CDR1 and CDR2 from the germline V gene are MDHEN and SYDVKM. The CDR3 is made up of 15 amino acids. The V end was cut by 5 bases, the J end by 6 bases, with 17 bases between. The CDR3 region is CASSPRTEVRNEQFF. The sequenced CDR3 bases are TGTGCCAGCAGTCCAAGGACAGAGGTCCGCAATGAG.

This clone was seen at least ten times. The CDR3 extends 3 residues past the end of the read, so its final part is completed from the germline J gene. The chain has TRBV7-2 and TRBJ1-6, with unresolved D. Germline loops: CDR1 SGHTA, CDR2 FQGNSA. Trimming took off 4 bases at V and 11 bases at J, with 9 bases between the two ends. CDR3 size: 12 residues. CDR3 DNA, as far as it was read: TGTGCCAGCAGCTCTATAACGACACCC. It specifies CASSSITTP. The whole CDR3 protein reads CASSSITTPLHF.

The sample holds many counts of this clone. The CDR3 extends 3 residues past the end of the read, so its final part is completed from the germline J gene. V usage is TRBV20-1 and J usage is TRBJ1-6; D might be TRBD1 (6 bases). Trimming stripped 6 bases from V and 3 bases from J, with 15 bases between. CDR3 length: 15 residues. Germline assignment: CDR1 DFQATT and CDR2 SNEGSKA (reference sequence). This CDR3 is CSARNRAGYNSPLHF. The sequenced CDR3 bases are TGCAGTGCCCGAAACAGGGCCGGCTATAATTCACCC.

This clone was observed at least ten times. Read data end 3 residues before the CDR3 end; the end is taken from the germline J gene. This chain uses TRBV20-1 with TRBJ2-2; the D gene is possibly TRBD2 (6 bases). Germline V gene lookup returns CDR1 DFQATT and CDR2 SNEGSKA (reference sequence). The CDR3 is 16 amino acids. CDR3 region: CSARGTGGTGANVLFF. Partial CDR3 DNA: TGCAGTGCCCGGGGGACGGGCGGTACTGGGGCCAACGTG.

This clone was detected many times. The CDR3 extends 3 residues past the end of the read, so its final part is completed from the germline J gene. The chain recombines TRBV6-1 with TRBJ1-2; possibly TRBD1 for D (5 bases). With 4 bases removed from V and 1 base from J, the gap between germline ends came to 10 bases. CDR3 length: 14 residues. Germline V CDR1 and CDR2: MNHNS, SASEGT. CDR3 sequence reads: CASSGREDNYGYTF. The sequenced part of the CDR3 DNA is TGTGCCAGCAGTGGCAGGGAGGATAACTATGGC.

A note on this clone: The read finishes 3 residues shy of the CDR3 end, and the germline J gene is used to complete it. This chain uses TRBV7-9 with TRBJ1-4, with D possibly TRBD1 on 6 matching bases. The germline V gene encodes CDR1 SEHNR and CDR2 FQNEAQ (reference sequence). This CDR3 comprises 14 residues. The sequenced CDR3 bases are TGTGCCAGCAGTTGGGCGGGGGGGGCCAACGTA. It encodes CASSWAGGANV. The whole CDR3 sequence reads CASSWAGGANVLFF.

This clone was detected ten times or more. The sequenced fragment ends 3 residues before the CDR3 boundary, so the rest is inferred from the germline J gene. This chain uses TRBV20-1 with TRBJ2-1; weak D call: TRBD2 (5 bases). CDR1 and CDR2 from the germline V gene are DFQATT and SNEGSKA (reference sequence). V was pared by 6 bases and J by 0 bases, with 18 bases between. The length of the CDR3 is 16 residues. The CDR3 loop is CSAPKAAGISYNEQFF. The covered CDR3 bases are TGCAGTGCACCAAAGGCGGCGGGTATCTCCTACAATGAG.

This clone has at least ten counts. The CDR3 extends 3 residues past the end of the read, so its final part is completed from the germline J gene. The rearrangement uses TRBV20-1 and TRBJ2-1; D unresolved. The CDR3 is 11 residues long. Trimming stripped 2 bases from V and 4 bases from J, with 3 bases between. Germline CDR1 reads DFQATT; CDR2 reads SNEGSKA (reference sequence). The CDR3 reads CSARPYNEQFF. The DNA read from the CDR3 is TGCAGTGCTAGACCTTACAATGAG.

The sample holds many counts of this clone. The missing CDR3 end, 3 residues past where the read stops, is filled in from the germline J gene. The chain employs TRBV6-2 or TRBV6-3 and TRBJ2-1, with 8 bases fitting TRBD1. Trimming at V came to 4 bases and at J to 7 bases, leaving 6 bases not matched to a gene. Looked up from germline, CDR1 is MNHEY and CDR2 is SVGEGT. The CDR3 runs to 14 residues. The CDR3 sequence: CASSFDRGWNEQFF. The DNA read from the CDR3 is TGTGCCAGCAGTTTCGACAGGGGATGGAATGAG.

This clone was counted many times. The CDR3 end falls 3 residues outside the read, so it is completed with the germline J gene. V is TRBV11-2 and J is TRBJ1-1, with unresolved D. Trimming shortened V by 5 bases and J by 5 bases, and 15 bases separated the two germline ends. The CDR3 contains 14 residues. The germline gives CDR1 SGHAT, CDR2 FQNNGV. CDR3 DNA (partial): TGTGCCAGCAGCCCGACCGGGGAGAGGACTGAA. As protein: CASSPTGERTE. The CDR3 reads in full as CASSPTGERTEAFF.

This clone was seen many times. The sequence runs out 3 residues before the end of the CDR3; the remainder is reconstructed from the germline J gene. The rearrangement links TRBV5-6 to TRBJ2-7; tentatively, D is TRBD1 (6 bases). Germline CDR1 is SGHDT and CDR2 is YYEEEE. The CDR3 runs to 14 residues. Trimming cost V 2 bases and J 3 bases, with 12 bases left between them. CDR3 protein: CASSLWTVNYEQYF. The DNA read from the CDR3 is TGTGCCAGCAGCTTATGGACAGTTAACTACGAG.

This clone has ten or more counts. The DNA ends 3 residues before the CDR3 does, and the rest of the CDR3 is filled in from the germline J gene. J is TRBJ2-7 and V is TRBV6-2 or TRBV6-3; possible D gene TRBD2, 6 bases. With 8 bases removed from V and 2 bases from J, the gap between germline ends came to 13 bases. This CDR3 spans 13 amino acids. Germline CDR1 and CDR2: MNHEY and SVGEGT. This chain's CDR3 is CASVRGRTYEQYF. CDR3 DNA (partial): TGTGCCAGCGTCCGGGGGAGGACCTACGAG.